Listed below are T cell receptor beta chains from one sample, sequenced in a study of OX40 agonist ivuxolimab in advanced cancers. The data were produced by immunoSEQ multiplex PCR, yet TCRdb's version contains in-frame clones alone and is incomplete. The sample carries approximately 130,000 clones, 85% to 95% recorded once. The input for sequencing was CD4+ or CD8+ T cells sorted from blood, taken in a trial of the OX40 agonist ivuxolimab. These receptors were taken from an adult with an advanced solid tumor such as melanoma, head and neck, liver or kidney cancer. CDR3s include the opening cysteine and the closing phenylalanine or tryptophan. The order of the fields is clone size, V gene, J gene, D gene, CDR3 DNA, CDR3 protein. A D gene is named only where the DNA matches it firmly. Part of the rows lack a size; the others show once, few, many or a class for expanded clones.

>NA|TRBV4-3|TRBJ2-5|NA
TGCGCCAGCAGCCGCCCCGGAGAGACCCAGTACTTC
CASSRPGETQYF
>NA|TRBV27|TRBJ2-2|NA
TGTGCCAGCAGCCCGAAATGGGGTTGGGGCGGGGAGCTGTTTTTT
CASSPKWGWGGELFF
>NA|TRBV6-5|TRBJ1-1|TRBD1
TGTGCCAGCAGTAAAGGGGGACAGGGGCGGACTGAAGCTTTCTTT
CASSKGGQGRTEAFF
>once|TRBV4-3|TRBJ2-3|NA
TGCGCCAGCAGCCAAGATAAAGTTGGAGTTCGAGCCCCGCGGGATACGCAGTATTTT
CASSQDKVGVRAPRDTQYF
>NA|TRBV29-1|TRBJ2-5|NA
TGCAGCGGGGAAGACAGTCCCCAAGAGACCCAGTACTTC
CSGEDSPQETQYF
>NA|TRBV9|TRBJ2-3|NA
TGTGCCAGCAGCGTATGGGGTTCGGGAGATACGCAGTATTTT
CASSVWGSGDTQYF
>NA|TRBV11-2|TRBJ2-7|NA
TGTGCCAGCAGCTTATCCTTCGGACTATACGCCGAGCAGTACTTC
CASSLSFGLYAEQYF
>NA|TRBV11-2|TRBJ2-3|NA
TGTGCCAGCAGCCCGAGTTCGGATACGCAGTATTTT
CASSPSSDTQYF
>NA|TRBV6-5|TRBJ1-1|NA
TGTGCCAGCAGTGGATTCGGGGACACTGAAGCTTTCTTT
CASSGFGDTEAFF
>NA|TRBV14|TRBJ2-1|NA
TGTGCCAGCAGCCGCCCGGGACTTACCTGGGGGAATGAGCAGTTCTTC
CASSRPGLTWGNEQFF
>NA|TRBV7-3|TRBJ2-7|TRBD1
TGTGCCAGCAGCCGGGACAGGGAGAGCGAGCAGTACTTC
CASSRDRESEQYF
>NA|TRBV6-1|TRBJ2-7|NA
TGTGCCAGCATGAGGGACCTCGCATCCTACGAGCAGTACTTC
CASMRDLASYEQYF
>NA|TRBV9|TRBJ1-3|TRBD1
TGTGCCAGCAGCGTCACCGGGACAGGGACCTCTGGAAACACCATATATTTT
CASSVTGTGTSGNTIYF
>once|TRBV5-1|TRBJ2-4|NA
TGCGCCAGCAGCTTGATGGGGGCCGAGGCAAACATTCAGTACTTC
CASSLMGAEANIQYF
>NA|TRBV5-4|TRBJ2-1|TRBD2
TGTGCCAGCAGCTTGAAACTAGCGGATAACAATGAGCAGTTCTTC
CASSLKLADNNEQFF
>NA|TRBV4-1|TRBJ1-5|NA
TGCGCCAGCAGCCAAGGATCGTTGGACAATCAGCCCCAGCATTTT
CASSQGSLDNQPQHF
>NA|TRBV4-3|TRBJ1-1|NA
TGCGCCAGCAGCCACACTGAAGCTTTCTTT
CASSHTEAFF
>NA|TRBV9|TRBJ2-2|TRBD2
TGTGCCAGCAGCGTAGCGGGAGGCACCGGGGAGCTGTTTTTT
CASSVAGGTGELFF
>NA|TRBV4-3|TRBJ2-7|TRBD2
TGCGCCAGCAGCCTCGTTGGGGAGGGCGAGCAGTACTTC
CASSLVGEGEQYF
>NA|TRBV5-4|TRBJ2-5|NA
TGTGCCAGCAGTCGTGGGGGTGATGGGAGGCAAGAGACCCAGTACTTC
CASSRGGDGRQETQYF
>NA|TRBV6-1|TRBJ1-5|NA
TGTGCCAGCAGTTACCCGATTTGGCATTTT
CASSYPIWHF
>NA|TRBV6-5|TRBJ1-3|NA
TGTGCCAGCAGTTACTCGTCAGGTTCTGGAAACACCATATATTTT
CASSYSSGSGNTIYF
>NA|TRBV6-6|TRBJ1-1|TRBD1
TGTGCCAGCAGTTACGCGGGACAGCTGAACACTGAAGCTTTCTTT
CASSYAGQLNTEAFF
>NA|TRBV10-3|TRBJ2-5|TRBD1
TGTGCCATCAGTGAACGGGGAAGGGGGCTACAAGAGACCCAGTACTTC
CAISERGRGLQETQYF
>NA|TRBV9|TRBJ1-4|NA
TGTGCCAGCAGCGTACATGCAACTAATGAAAAACTGTTTTTT
CASSVHATNEKLFF
>NA|TRBV6-1|TRBJ2-5|NA
TGTGCCACCCGCGGGGCCTCCCAAGAGACCCAGTACTTC
CATRGASQETQYF
>NA|TRBV7-2|TRBJ2-7|TRBD2
TGTGCCAGCAGCTTAGGGTACCGCGGGGGGCGCTACGAGCAGTACTTC
CASSLGYRGGRYEQYF
>NA|TRBV13|TRBJ1-6|NA
TGTGCCAGCAGCACCGGGAGTAATTCACCCCTCCACTTT
CASSTGSNSPLHF
>NA|TRBV6-6|TRBJ2-2|NA
TGTGCCAGCAAGGGGGAACACACCGGGGAGCTGTTTTTT
CASKGEHTGELFF
>NA|TRBV29-1|TRBJ2-1|NA
TGCAGCGTTGACCAGGGCCTGACTCAGCAGTTCTTC
CSVDQGLTQQFF
>NA|TRBV18|TRBJ1-5|NA
TGTGCCAGCTCACCAGAACAGGGCGATTTGCCCCAGCATTTT
CASSPEQGDLPQHF